This T cell receptor beta chain was identified during a study of T cells in Graves' hyperthyroidism and ophthalmopathy. General study results and limits: Patients with ophthalmopathy were separated from those with stable hyperthyroidism by a 13 V-J model. The model identified upcoming ophthalmopathy a median about six months ahead of onset.

Remarks on this clonotype: What it recognizes is unknown.

This CDR3 region has 14 residues. Germline V lookup: CDR1 SGDLS, CDR2 YYNGEE. V gave up 1 base and J gave up 10 bases, with 12 bases separating them. RNA transcripts were the template for amplifying TCR beta CDR3 regions. During a first-round RT-PCR of the TCR CDR3, the HTBI primer set was used. TCRdb itself ran the multiplex PCR reads through MiXCR, one entry per CDR3 protein. The repertoire has fewer than 400,000 distinct CDR3 sequences, around 17% of them found once; the top ten carry around 33%. Diagnoses used clinical symptoms, serum thyroxine and TRAb, thyroid ultrasound and orbital computed tomography. Fresh 10 ml peripheral blood yielded PBMCs.

The chain recombines TRBV9 with TRBJ1-6, with TRBD1 as a possible D gene (5 bases). The receptor's source is a man between 25 and 39 years old with Graves' hyperthyroidism. The sequenced sample was blood. In DNA, the CDR3 is TGTGCCAGCAGCGTATTGCAGGGTGGATCACCCCTCCACTTT. It yields the protein CASSVLQGGSPLHF.